Following are 19 T cell receptor beta chains from one sample sequenced in a study of blood T cells in healthy people across ages. The authors ran a second PCR of about 6 to 11 cycles using a sample-barcoded 5' primer and a J-beta primer mix. MiXCR, run by TCRdb on the 5' RACE reads, gives a single entry per CDR3 protein. The sample carries around 1,900,000 distinct CDR3 sequences, about two fifths recorded once. The sequencing sample was made of blood. All receptors come from a human donor in good health.

The chain employs TRBV18 and TRBJ2-7, with D maybe TRBD1 (5 bases). Per the germline V gene, CDR1 is KGHSH and CDR2 is LQKENI. This CDR3 has 14 residues. The V end was cut by 4 bases, the J end by 7 bases, with 17 bases between. CDR3 residues: CASSQKTVYNEQYF. The CDR3 DNA is TGTGCCAGCTCACAAAAGACAGTATACAATGAGCAGTACTTC.

The rearrangement uses TRBV7-2 and TRBJ2-3, with a tentative D call TRBD2 (6 bases). Germline lookup yields CDR1 SGHTA and CDR2 FQGNSA. V lost 6 bases and J lost 4, with 14 bases in between. The CDR3 extends over 14 amino acids. CDR3 sequence (DNA): TGTGCCAGCAGTAAATCAGCGGGTTCAGATACGCAGTATTTT. Translating it yields CASSKSAGSDTQYF. Full variable domain (remainder filled in from reference TRBV7-2 and TRBJ2-3): GAGVSQSPSNKVTEKGKDVELRCDPISGHTALYWYRQSLGQGLEFLIYFQGNSAPDKSGLPSDRFSAERTGGSVSTLTIQRTQQEDSAVYLCASSKSAGSDTQYFGPGTRLTVL.

The sample holds a few counts of this clonotype. The chain has TRBV7-2 and TRBJ1-2, with unresolved D. CDR3 length equals 17 residues. The V gene's germline CDR1 is SGHTA and CDR2 FQGNSA. Trimming took off 6 bases at V and 1 base at J, with 21 bases between the two ends. The CDR3 sequence: CASRSETFWTGNYGYTF. CDR3 DNA sequence: TGTGCCAGCAGGTCGGAGACTTTCTGGACGGGTAACTATGGCTACACCTTC.

The chain links TRBV6-6 to TRBJ1-2; TRBD1 agrees at 12 bases. The CDR3 spans 16 residues. Trimming took 2 bases from V and 7 from J; bases not matched to a gene: 8. Germline CDR1 reads MNHNY; CDR2 reads SVGAGI (reference sequence). As DNA, the CDR3 is TGTGCCAGCAGTTACCGTGCCGGGACAGGGGGCGCTGGCTACACCTTC. Translated: CASSYRAGTGGAGYTF.

This clonotype has just a few counts. The CDR3 DNA sequence: TGTGCCAGCACAAGCGTCCAGCGGGGTTACAATGAGCAGTTCTTC. This gives the protein CASTSVQRGYNEQFF. This sequence joins TRBV12-3 or TRBV12-4 and TRBJ2-1, with TRBD2 matching 7 bases. J was trimmed by 4 bases and V by 7 bases; bases with no gene match: 10. The CDR3 loop spans 15 amino acids.

This clonotype turned up a few times. The chain employs TRBV2 and TRBJ2-7; D not certain. V lost 7 bases and J 1 base, leaving 8 bases between the germline ends. Germline assignment: CDR1 SNHLY and CDR2 FYNNEI. The CDR3 loop spans 12 amino acids. CDR3 protein: CASNKQSYEQYF. CDR3 bases: TGTGCCAGCAACAAGCAGTCCTACGAGCAGTACTTC. The full variable domain, completed using reference TRBV2 and TRBJ2-7, is EPEVTQTPSHQVTQMGQEVILRCVPISNHLYFYWYRQILGQKVEFLVSFYNNEISEKSEIFDDQFSVERPDGSNFTLKIRSTKLEDSAMYFCASNKQSYEQYFGPGTRLTVT.

The chain employs TRBV10-3 and TRBJ2-7; D possibly matches TRBD1 or TRBD2 (5 bases each). V was cut by 1 base and J by 2 bases, with 21 bases left in between. Germline loops: CDR1 ENHRY, CDR2 SYGVKD. There are 18 residues in the CDR3. This chain's CDR3 is CAISEYGTPSSYTYEQYF. CDR3 nucleotides: TGTGCCATCAGTGAGTACGGGACCCCATCTTCGTATACCTACGAGCAGTACTTC.

This chain links TRBV7-2 with TRBJ1-5; D gene unclear. From germline, CDR1 is SGHTA and CDR2 FQGNSA. The CDR3 runs 12 residues. The V gene lost 1 base and the J gene lost 10 bases, with 8 bases spanning the gap. The CDR3 spells CASSLDISPQHF. The CDR3 DNA is TGTGCCAGCAGCTTAGATATCTCACCCCAGCATTTT.

This clonotype showed up just a few times. V gene TRBV29-1 combines with J gene TRBJ1-1; 8 positions agree with TRBD1. Per the germline V gene, CDR1 is SQVTM and CDR2 is ANQGSEA. J lost 5 bases, V lost 5 bases, and 7 bases had no gene match. The CDR3 runs 13 residues. CDR3 nucleotide sequence: TGCAGCGTTCTGGGACAGGAGGGAACTGAAGCTTTCTTT. Protein: CSVLGQEGTEAFF.

This clonotype was found a few times. The chain combines TRBV9 with TRBJ1-2, with 7 bases aligning to TRBD1. CDR1 is SGDLS, CDR2 YYNGEE, per germline. The CDR3 is 15 residues long. V dropped 0 bases and J dropped 8; count of bases not matched to a gene: 10. Written as DNA, the CDR3 is TGTGCCAGCAGCGTAGCTGTTGGACAGGCAGGAGGCTACACCTTC. Translating it yields CASSVAVGQAGGYTF.

This chain uses TRBV9 with TRBJ1-5; the D gene is possibly TRBD1 (6 bases). Germline V lookup: CDR1 SGDLS, CDR2 YYNGEE. V shed 3 bases and J shed 3 bases, with 13 bases lying between them. The length of the CDR3 is 15 residues. For the CDR3, the DNA is TGTGCCAGCAGCGCCTTCGGACAGCCCAATCAGCCCCAGCATTTT. This sequence encodes CASSAFGQPNQPQHF. Full variable domain (missing parts from reference TRBV9 and TRBJ1-5): DSGVTQTPKHLITATGQRVTLRCSPRSGDLSVYWYQQSLDQGLQFLIQYYNGEERAKGNILERFSAQQFPDLHSELNLSSLELGDSALYFCASSAFGQPNQPQHFGDGTRLSIL.

This clonotype turned up a few times. This rearrangement joins TRBV6-6 to TRBJ2-3; the D gene is possibly TRBD2 (5 bases). Looked up from germline, CDR1 is MNHNY and CDR2 is SVGAGI (reference sequence). CDR3 length: 15 amino acids. Trimming stripped 8 bases from V and 2 bases from J, with 17 bases between. The CDR3 sequence: CASFSWTSPTDTQYF. The CDR3 coding sequence is TGTGCCAGCTTTTCTTGGACTTCCCCCACAGATACGCAGTATTTT.

This chain links TRBV9 with TRBJ2-3; TRBD2 might be the D (6 bases). Trimming left V 1 base short and J 6 bases short, with 9 bases between. Looked up from germline, CDR1 is SGDLS and CDR2 is YYNGEE. The CDR3 covers 13 residues. The CDR3 DNA is TGTGCCAGCAGCGTAAGAGCGGGCGATACGCAGTATTTT. This sequence encodes CASSVRAGDTQYF.

The chain joins TRBV9 to TRBJ2-7, with TRBD1 identical over 7 bases. V lost 3 bases and J lost 0; bases outside the gene matches: 3. CDR3 length: 14 amino acids. Looked up from germline, CDR1 is SGDLS and CDR2 is YYNGEE. CDR3 in amino acids: CASSESGGSYEQYF. The CDR3 DNA reads TGTGCCAGCAGCGAGTCAGGGGGCTCCTACGAGCAGTACTTC.

Note on this clonotype: A much larger clonotype is one base distant, so this may be a read error. V is TRBV6-1 and J is TRBJ2-5; the D gene is possibly TRBD1 (6 bases). The CDR3 spans 14 residues. Germline-derived CDR1 and CDR2 are MNHNS and SASEGT. The V gene lost 1 base and the J gene lost 11 bases, with 17 bases spanning the gap. The CDR3 nucleotides read TGTGCCAGCAGTGAAGTGGGGGCCAACAATGAGCAGTACTTC. The encoded protein is CASSEVGANNEQYF.

V and J are TRBV6-2 or TRBV6-3 and TRBJ2-7; no clear D. The V and J ends lost 5 bases and 3 bases respectively, with 17 bases between them. The CDR3 consists of 15 residues. The germline CDR1 and CDR2 sequences are MNHEY and SVGEGT. In DNA, the CDR3 is TGTGCCAGCAGTGTGCCTCCTCTGAGATTCTACGAGCAGTACTTC. Protein sequence: CASSVPPLRFYEQYF.

J is TRBJ1-1 and V is TRBV7-9; no clear D. With 4 bases removed from V and 6 bases from J, the gap between germline ends came to 15 bases. There are 14 residues in the CDR3. The germline gives CDR1 SEHNR, CDR2 FQNEAQ (reference sequence). The CDR3 protein is CASSSKAGSAEAFF. CDR3 bases: TGTGCCAGCAGCTCAAAGGCGGGGTCTGCTGAAGCTTTCTTT.

The rearrangement uses TRBV5-1 and TRBJ1-4; D is perhaps TRBD1 (5 bases). The CDR3 contains 15 residues. Deletions cut 0 bases from V and 7 bases from J, with 13 bases between. Per germline, CDR1 SGHRS and CDR2 YFSETQ. CDR3: CASSLVPGQGEKLFF. As DNA, the CDR3 is TGCGCCAGCAGCTTGGTTCCAGGTCAGGGTGAAAAACTGTTTTTT.

This clonotype has a handful of counts. CDR3 in amino acids: CSAREAGLRYGYTF. The CDR3 nucleotides read TGCAGTGCTAGGGAGGCGGGGCTAAGGTATGGCTACACCTTC. The chain joins TRBV20-1 to TRBJ1-2; weak D call: TRBD1 (5 bases). CDR3 length equals 14 residues. Germline V gene data show CDR1 as DFQATT and CDR2 as SNEGSKA (reference sequence). V was cut by 3 bases and J by 5 bases, with 16 bases left in between.